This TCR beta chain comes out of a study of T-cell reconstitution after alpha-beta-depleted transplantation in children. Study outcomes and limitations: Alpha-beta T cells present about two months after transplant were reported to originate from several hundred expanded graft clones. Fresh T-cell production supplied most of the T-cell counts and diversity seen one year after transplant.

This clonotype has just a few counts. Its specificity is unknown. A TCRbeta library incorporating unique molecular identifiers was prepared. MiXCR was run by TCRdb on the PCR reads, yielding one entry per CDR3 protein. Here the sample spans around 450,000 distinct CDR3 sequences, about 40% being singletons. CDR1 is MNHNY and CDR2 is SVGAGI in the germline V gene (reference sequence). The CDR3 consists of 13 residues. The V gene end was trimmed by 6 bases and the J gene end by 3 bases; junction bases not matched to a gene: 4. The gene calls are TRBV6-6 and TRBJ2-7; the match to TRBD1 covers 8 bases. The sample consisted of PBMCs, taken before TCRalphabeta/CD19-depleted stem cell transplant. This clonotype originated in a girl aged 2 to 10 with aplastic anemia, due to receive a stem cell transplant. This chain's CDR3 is CASSPDRDYEQYF. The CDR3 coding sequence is TGTGCCAGCAGCCCGGACAGGGACTACGAGCAGTACTTC.